These 11 T cell receptor beta chains share one sample of origin, sequenced in a study of blood T cell repertoires in COVID-19 (dated by TCRdb to about 2020). The library was built by means of the immunoSEQ multiplex PCR assay. TCRdb retrieved this table from immuneACCESS and kept in-frame rearrangements only. Not all clones are present; in checked studies, unresolved V genes account for under half, and no reason is known for the remainder. Within this sample are about 200,000 clones, with about 90% of them counted one time only. About 2.2% of the sample is held by the ten biggest clonotypes. Sample: peripheral blood. All receptors come from a woman aged 50 to 60 with acute or convalescent COVID-19.

The CDR3 protein is CASSLGQGWGTEAFF. Here the CDR3 DNA reads TGTGCCAGCAGCTTGGGACAGGGGTGGGGCACTGAAGCTTTCTTT. This chain links TRBV7-2 with TRBJ1-1, with TRBD1 matching 10 bases. The CDR3 spans 15 residues. CDR1 SGHTA and CDR2 FQGNSA come from the germline V gene. V lost 3 bases to trimming and J lost 4 bases; unmatched junction nucleotides: 5.

In this sample, this clone turned up once. This chain uses TRBV7-2 with TRBJ2-5, with a possible D match to TRBD1 (6 bases). CDR1 is SGHTA and CDR2 is FQGNSA in the germline V gene. The V gene lost 0 bases and the J gene lost 6 bases, with 11 bases spanning the gap. The length of the CDR3 is 14 residues. DNA for the CDR3: TGTGCCAGCAGCTTAGCTGCCAGGGGACAGACCCAGTACTTC. As protein: CASSLAARGQTQYF. The full variable domain, with the rest looked up from reference TRBV7-2 and TRBJ2-5, is GAGVSQSPSNKVTEKGKDVELRCDPISGHTALYWYRQSLGQGLEFLIYFQGNSAPDKSGLPSDRFSAERTGGSVSTLTIQRTQQEDSAVYLCASSLAARGQTQYFGPGTRLLVL.

The chain is built from TRBV27 and TRBJ2-7, with D maybe TRBD1 (6 bases). The CDR3 is 14 amino acids. Trimming took off 5 bases at V and 2 bases at J, with 13 bases between the two ends. CDR1 and CDR2 (germline): MNHEY, SMNVEV (reference sequence). Written as DNA, the CDR3 is TGTGCCAGCAGTCCACCAGGACAGCCCTACGAGCAGTACTTC. Translation: CASSPPGQPYEQYF.

Only one count was recorded for this clone. The chain carries TRBV2 and TRBJ2-5, with 9 bases matching TRBD1. The trim removed 8 bases at V and 4 bases at J, leaving 5 bases unmatched. CDR3 length equals 13 residues. CDR1 is SNHLY, CDR2 FYNNEI, per germline. This CDR3 reads CASGGQGGETQYF. The CDR3 nucleotides are TGTGCCAGCGGGGGACAGGGTGGAGAGACCCAGTACTTC. Full variable domain (outside the CDR3, taken from reference TRBV2 and TRBJ2-5): EPEVTQTPSHQVTQMGQEVILRCVPISNHLYFYWYRQILGQKVEFLVSFYNNEISEKSEIFDDQFSVERPDGSNFTLKIRSTKLEDSAMYFCASGGQGGETQYFGPGTRLLVL.

This chain uses TRBV5-1 with TRBJ2-4; D may be TRBD2 (6 bases). Germline CDR1 is SGHRS and CDR2 is YFSETQ. The CDR3 is made up of 16 amino acids. Between the trimmed V and J ends, which lost 3 bases and 2 bases, there was a span of 15 bases. CDR3 loop: CASSSEGPLPKNIQYF. The CDR3 coding sequence is TGCGCCAGCAGCTCGGAGGGTCCCCTTCCCAAAAACATTCAGTACTTC.

The rearrangement uses TRBV3-1 (or the pseudogene TRBV3-2) and TRBJ2-2, with a weak D call TRBD1 (6 bases). The CDR3 covers 16 residues. With 1 base removed from V and 6 bases from J, the gap between germline ends came to 15 bases. Germline V CDR1 and CDR2: LGHDT, YNNKEL (reference sequence). The CDR3 DNA reads TGTGCCAGCAGCCAAGCCCAGGACAGAACCGCCGGGGAGCTGTTTTTT. Translating it yields CASSQAQDRTAGELFF.

In DNA, the CDR3 is TGTGCCAGCAGCTTAAACCTAGCGGGGGGATTCGAGCAGTTCTTC. Its translation is CASSLNLAGGFEQFF. The chain links TRBV11-3 to TRBJ2-1; TRBD2 aligns across 11 bases. The CDR3 spans 15 residues. Trimming at V came to 2 bases and at J to 10 bases, leaving 7 bases not matched to a gene. Germline loops: CDR1 SGHNT, CDR2 YENEEA.

This clone was observed once. The chain uses TRBV11-2 and TRBJ1-6; D gene unclear. The CDR3 extends over 16 amino acids. Trimming pared 4 bases from V and 0 bases from J, leaving 10 bases between. The germline gives CDR1 SGHAT, CDR2 FQNNGV. Here the CDR3 reads CASSSGQNSYNSPLHF. CDR3 coding DNA: TGTGCCAGCAGCTCGGGTCAAAACTCCTATAATTCACCCCTCCACTTT. The variable domain in full, with the rest retrieved from reference TRBV11-2 and TRBJ1-6, is EAGVAQSPRYKIIEKRQSVAFWCNPISGHATLYWYQQILGQGPKLLIQFQNNGVVDDSQLPKDRFSAERLKGVDSTLKIQPAKLEDSAVYLCASSSGQNSYNSPLHFGNGTRLTVT.

The chain combines TRBV4-2 with TRBJ2-3, with 13 bases fitting TRBD2. The ends lost 0 bases at V and 6 bases at J; junction bases unmatched: 9. The germline V gene encodes CDR1 LGHNA and CDR2 YNFKEQ. The CDR3 contains 18 residues. CDR3 sequence: CASSQDFTSGRARDTQYF. Here the CDR3 DNA reads TGTGCCAGCAGCCAAGATTTCACTAGCGGGAGGGCCAGGGATACGCAGTATTTT.

The chain joins TRBV19 to TRBJ2-1; the D gene is possibly TRBD2 (6 bases). Looked up from germline, CDR1 is LNHDA and CDR2 is SQIVND (reference sequence). The CDR3 has 15 residues. V dropped 3 bases and J dropped 5 bases, with 14 bases sitting between them. CDR3 protein: CASSIRRGEDNEQFF. Here the CDR3 DNA reads TGTGCCAGTAGTATTCGGAGGGGAGAGGACAATGAGCAGTTCTTC.

This rearrangement joins TRBV2 to TRBJ2-7, with D possibly TRBD1 on 6 matching bases. CDR1 is SNHLY, CDR2 FYNNEI, per germline. V lost 3 bases and J lost 0, with 9 bases in between. This CDR3 has 14 residues. CDR3 coding DNA: TGTGCCAGCAGTGAGGACAGCTACTCCTACGAGCAGTACTTC. This encodes CASSEDSYSYEQYF.